This TCR beta chain originates from a study of T cells in Graves' hyperthyroidism and ophthalmopathy (dated by TCRdb to about 2019). Concerning the study at large: Peripheral blood was collected at initial diagnosis, before any treatment. TCR V-J signatures able to tell the groups apart were searched for in a discovery cohort of 100 patients, of whom over 40 had Graves' ophthalmopathy and more than 55 had stable Graves' hyperthyroidism. An independent validation cohort of under 20 hyperthyroidism patients and more than 15 patients who later progressed to ophthalmopathy tested prospective prediction of ophthalmopathy. For training and testing, the 80 to 100 patients in the discovery cohort were randomly divided in a 7:3 ratio. Thyroid tissue and blood T-cell repertoires from six Graves' hyperthyroidism patients were also compared in the study. After sampling, hyperthyroidism patients received methimazole starting at 30 mg daily, and ophthalmopathy patients received high-dose intravenous methylprednisolone. TCR Vbeta CDR3 sequencing of roughly 140 peripheral blood samples (43 ophthalmopathy, around 80 hyperthyroidism and around 17 progressor patients) is reported in the paper. Results the study describes overall, beyond this receptor: Sample size was not statistically predetermined, and blinding of investigators to group allocation was not performed. Ophthalmopathy was separated from stable hyperthyroidism by a 13 V-J signature model, with 87.88% sensitivity and just over 81% specificity obtained in cross-validation and 80%/75% obtained in testing. In validation, the model predicted progression to ophthalmopathy a median of 6.5 months before onset, with approximately 68% sensitivity and about 72% specificity. Most expanded thyroid clonotypes (frequency above 0.001) were also detected in blood, a finding suggesting that blood repertoires may reflect thyroid immune responses.

The table lists this clonotype with many counts. It lacks a known antigen. No qualities accompany the bases; no much larger clone lies one base away. Ends trimmed: V by 5 bases, J by 2 bases; bases unmatched to a gene: 14. Counted from cysteine to phenylalanine, this CDR3 has 19 amino acids. The retained sequence is limited to the CDR3, 57 bases, with the frame set at the first base. The CDR1 and CDR2 encoded by the germline V gene (reference sequence) are MNHEY and SMNVEV. Amplification of TCR beta CDR3 regions was carried out from RNA transcripts. For the first round of RT-PCR on the TCR CDR3, the HTBI primer set was used together with the Qiagen OneStep RT-PCR kit. The libraries were constructed in a second round of multiplex PCR and then size-selected and purified. Paired-end sequencing of the libraries was performed with 100 bp reads on an Illumina HiSeq2000. The authors processed their data as follows. Raw data were processed with SOAPnuke, discarding reads with adapters, uncalled bases, mean Phred below 15, or no exact constant-primer or identifier match. High-quality paired reads were merged with COPE v1.2.5, and unique nucleotide sequences were defined as clonotypes. Clonotypes were aligned to IMGT TRBV, TRBD and TRBJ reference segments using MiTCR v1.1. The analysis was restricted to V-J combinations with a frequency above 0.0001, which together covered around 99% of the repertoires. The TCS score was defined as the ratio of F50 (clonal expansion) to E x V (chaos), calculated using BLOSUM62-based TCRdist between CDR3 peptides within each V-J. Welch's t-statistics and random forest reduced 500 to 650 V-J features to roughly 13, which were used in a naive Bayes classifier (R e1071). Starting from the raw public reads, TCRdb applied fastp trimming at Q25, assembled clones with MiXCR and retained in-frame beta chains. Identical CDR3 proteins give one entry, which carries the most common genes and DNA. In this record, the V and J calls reflect TCRdb's handling and not the investigators' own analysis. Recorded for this sample are hundreds of thousands of distinct CDR3 sequences; about 15% of them occurred a single time. The top ten hold more than 11% of the sample.

Graves' hyperthyroidism was defined as stable when no progression to ophthalmopathy occurred over 18 months of follow-up. The hyperthyroidism patients were between 18 and 65 years old and newly diagnosed, with a disease duration of less than 2 months. Exclusion was applied to patients with uncontrolled infections, other autoimmune diseases, pregnancy or lactation. Diagnoses were established on the basis of clinical symptoms, serum thyroxine and TRAb, thyroid ultrasound, and orbital computed tomography. PBMCs were separated from around 9.1 ml of fresh peripheral blood using Ficoll-Paque density gradient centrifugation. Total RNA was extracted using Trizol reagent, and RNA quality was assessed on an Agilent 2100 Bioanalyzer.

Sequencing input: blood. The chain joins TRBV27 to TRBJ2-2, with TRBD2 identical over 10 junction bases. This clonotype was obtained from a woman in her thirties or forties with Graves' hyperthyroidism. The nucleotide sequence is TGTGCCAGCAGTACTAGCGGGATCCTCGGAGGGTACAACACCGGGGAGCTGTTTTTT. This gives the protein CASSTSGILGGYNTGELFF.